This TCR beta chain came from a study of long-term antiretroviral therapy in people with HIV. With 2 bases removed from V and 6 bases from J, the gap between germline ends came to 11 bases. The CDR3 has 14 amino acids. The germline V gene encodes CDR1 LGHNA and CDR2 YNFKEQ. Runs used v3.0 of the immunoSEQ assay and were done at survey level. The table came from immunoSEQ multiplex PCR; TCRdb's copy has only in-frame clones and leaves some out. The data contain around 12,000 clones, 88% of them singletons. This clone was detected a few times. The target antigen is unknown. Findings and caveats of the study: Repertoires from HIV showed CDR3 length ranges narrower than those of controls. With ART, diversity went up but was still lower than in transplant donor controls. Possibly under older ART regimens, blood was drawn between about 2004 and 2018. Clones that expanded before ART (that is, prior to treatment) dominated the repertoire at all time points.

The chain combines TRBV4-2 with TRBJ2-1; no firm D call. The sequence was collected from a woman in her 40s with HIV. The specimen was unsorted PBMCs, collected 2.1 years after starting antiretroviral therapy. The CDR3 DNA reads as TGTGCCAGCAGCCAATCACGTCAAAGCAATGAGCAGTTCTTC. Amino acids: CASSQSRQSNEQFF.